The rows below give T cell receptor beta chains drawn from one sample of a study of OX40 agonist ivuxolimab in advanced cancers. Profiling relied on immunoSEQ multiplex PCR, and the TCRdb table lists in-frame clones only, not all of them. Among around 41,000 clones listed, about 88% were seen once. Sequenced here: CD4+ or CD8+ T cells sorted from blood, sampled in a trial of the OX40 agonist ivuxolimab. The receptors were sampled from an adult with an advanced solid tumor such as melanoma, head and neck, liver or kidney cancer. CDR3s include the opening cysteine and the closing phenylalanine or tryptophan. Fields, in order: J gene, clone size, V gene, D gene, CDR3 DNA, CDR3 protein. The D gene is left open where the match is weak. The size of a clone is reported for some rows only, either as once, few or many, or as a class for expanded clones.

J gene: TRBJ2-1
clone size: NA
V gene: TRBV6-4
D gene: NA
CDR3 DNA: TGTGCCAGCAGTGACAGGAGTCACAATGAGCAGTTCTTC
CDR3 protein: CASSDRSHNEQFF

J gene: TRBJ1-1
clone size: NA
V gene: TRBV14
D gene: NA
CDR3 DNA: TGTGCCAGCAGCTCGACCGCGAGCACTGAAGCTTTCTTT
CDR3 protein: CASSSTASTEAFF

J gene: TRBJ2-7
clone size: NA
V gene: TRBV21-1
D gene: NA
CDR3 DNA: TGTGCCAGCAGCAGCACTTACGAGCAGTACTTC
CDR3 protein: CASSSTYEQYF

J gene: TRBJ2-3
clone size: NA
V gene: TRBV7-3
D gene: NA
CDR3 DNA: TGTGCCAGCAGCTTAGGGGCCGACAGTTTTACGCAGTATTTT
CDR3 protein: CASSLGADSFTQYF

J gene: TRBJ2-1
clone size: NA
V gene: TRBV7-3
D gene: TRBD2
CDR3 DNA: TGTGCCAGCAGCTTATTACTAGCGGGGGTATCCAATGAGCAGTTCTTC
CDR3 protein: CASSLLLAGVSNEQFF

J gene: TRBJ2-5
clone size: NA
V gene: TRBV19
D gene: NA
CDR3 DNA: TGTGCCAGTAGTATATACACCCAAGAGACCCAGTACTTC
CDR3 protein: CASSIYTQETQYF

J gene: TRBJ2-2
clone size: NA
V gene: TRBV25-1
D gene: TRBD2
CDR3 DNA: TGTGCCAGCAGTATAAGCGGGAGAGGCACCGGGGAGCTGTTTTTT
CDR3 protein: CASSISGRGTGELFF

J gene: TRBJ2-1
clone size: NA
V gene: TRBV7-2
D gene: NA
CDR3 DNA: TGTGCCAGCAGCTTCTTGACCGCCTCCTACAATGAGCAGTTCTTC
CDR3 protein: CASSFLTASYNEQFF

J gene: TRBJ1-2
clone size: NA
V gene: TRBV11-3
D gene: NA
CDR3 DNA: TGTGCCAGCAGCTTAGAGTCACCTGCGGCAGGACCGAGCTATGGCTACACCTTC
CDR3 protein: CASSLESPAAGPSYGYTF

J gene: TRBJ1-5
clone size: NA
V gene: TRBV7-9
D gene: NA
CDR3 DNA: TGTGCCAGCAGCCGAGTAAATCAGCCCCAGCATTTT
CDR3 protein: CASSRVNQPQHF

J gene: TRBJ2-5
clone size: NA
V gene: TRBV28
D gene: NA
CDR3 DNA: TGTGCCAGCAGTTTTACCAGGACAGACCAAGAGACCCAGTACTTC
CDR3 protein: CASSFTRTDQETQYF

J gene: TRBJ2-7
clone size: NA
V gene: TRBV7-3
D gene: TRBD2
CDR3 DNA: TGTGCCAGCAGCCGACAGCCTAGCGGGGTCTACGAGCAGTACTTC
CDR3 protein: CASSRQPSGVYEQYF

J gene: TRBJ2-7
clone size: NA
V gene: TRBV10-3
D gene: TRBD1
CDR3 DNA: TGTGCCATCAGGGCCGGAGGACAGGGGGTCCCTGACGAGCAGTACTTC
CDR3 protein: CAIRAGGQGVPDEQYF

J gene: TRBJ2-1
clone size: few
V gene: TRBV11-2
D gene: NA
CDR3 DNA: TGTGCCAGCAGCCTCAGCCGGAACAATGAGCAGTTCTTC
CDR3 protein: CASSLSRNNEQFF

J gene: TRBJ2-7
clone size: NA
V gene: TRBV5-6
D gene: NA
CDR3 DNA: TGTGCCAGCAGCTTGGGGATAGCGGTGGGCTATTACGAGCAGTACTTC
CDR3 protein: CASSLGIAVGYYEQYF

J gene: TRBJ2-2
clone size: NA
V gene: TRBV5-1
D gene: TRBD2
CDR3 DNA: TGCGCCAGCAGACCGTGGCTAGCGGCCACCGGGGAGCTGTTTTTT
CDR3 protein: CASRPWLAATGELFF

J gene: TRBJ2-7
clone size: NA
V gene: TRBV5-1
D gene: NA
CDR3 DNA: TGCGCCAGCAGGATCCGGGACGTCTCCTACGAGCAGTACTTC
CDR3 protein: CASRIRDVSYEQYF

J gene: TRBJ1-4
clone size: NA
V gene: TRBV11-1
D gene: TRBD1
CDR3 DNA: TGTGCCAGCAGCCGGACAGGGGCTGAAAAACTGTTTTTT
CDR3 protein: CASSRTGAEKLFF

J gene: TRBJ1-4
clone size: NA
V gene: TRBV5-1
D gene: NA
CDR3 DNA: TGCGCCAGCAGGAGGCGGTCGGATGAAAAACTGTTTTTT
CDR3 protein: CASRRRSDEKLFF

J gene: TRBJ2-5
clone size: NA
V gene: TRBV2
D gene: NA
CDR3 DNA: TGTGCCAGCGAAGGGACCCAACAAGAGACCCAGTACTTC
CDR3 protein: CASEGTQQETQYF

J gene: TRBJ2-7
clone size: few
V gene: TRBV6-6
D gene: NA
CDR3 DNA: TGTGCCAGCAGTTACTTGGCTAGCAGCGAGCAGTACTTC
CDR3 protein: CASSYLASSEQYF

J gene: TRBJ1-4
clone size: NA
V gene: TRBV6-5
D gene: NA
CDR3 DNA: TGTGCCAGCAGTTACGCCGGAGCTAATCAAAAACTGTTTTTT
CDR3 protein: CASSYAGANQKLFF

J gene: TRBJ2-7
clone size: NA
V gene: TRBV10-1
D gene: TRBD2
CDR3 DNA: TGCGCCAGCAGTCAAAAGCGGGAGGGCAGATACGAGCAGTACTTC
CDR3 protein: CASSQKREGRYEQYF

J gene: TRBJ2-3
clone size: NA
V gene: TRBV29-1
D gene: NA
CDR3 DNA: TGCAGCGTTGAAGTAGGGGGGATAGATACGCAGTATTTT
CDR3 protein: CSVEVGGIDTQYF

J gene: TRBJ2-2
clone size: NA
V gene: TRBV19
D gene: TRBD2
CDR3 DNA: TGTGCCAGTAGTCTCGTTAGCGGGAGGGGCGGGGAGCTGTTTTTT
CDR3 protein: CASSLVSGRGGELFF

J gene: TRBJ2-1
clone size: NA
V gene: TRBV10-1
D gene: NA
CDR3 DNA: TGCGCCAGCAGGGAGGACATGGGCAATGAGCAGTTCTTC
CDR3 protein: CASREDMGNEQFF

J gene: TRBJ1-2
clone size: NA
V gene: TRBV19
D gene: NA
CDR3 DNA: TGTGCCAGTAGTATAGTTGCGGCGGGGACCCTTGGCTACACCTTC
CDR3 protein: CASSIVAAGTLGYTF

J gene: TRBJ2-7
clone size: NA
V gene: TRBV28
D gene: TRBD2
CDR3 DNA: TGTGCCAGCTGTAGCGGGGGAGCTTGGGAGCAGTACTTC
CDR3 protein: CASCSGGAWEQYF

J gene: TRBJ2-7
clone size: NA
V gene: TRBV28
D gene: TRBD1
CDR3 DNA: TGTGCCAGCAGTTACCCATCGGCAGGGGGATACGAGCAGTACTTC
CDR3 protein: CASSYPSAGGYEQYF